The 20 T cell receptor beta chains below were found in one sample sequenced in a study of control samples from healthy donors and cancer patients. TCRdb's table, derived via immunoSEQ multiplex PCR, lists solely in-frame clones and lacks some. This table has more than 75,000 clones, roughly 86% appearing once. Input material: blood. Receptor source: a man aged 50-60 years in good health.

J is TRBJ2-7 and V is TRBV7-9; D tentatively reads TRBD1 or TRBD2 (5 bases each). Looked up from germline, CDR1 is SEHNR and CDR2 is FQNEAQ (reference sequence). CDR3 length equals 13 residues. V lost 5 bases and J 5 bases, leaving 13 bases between the germline ends. CDR3 region: CASSPPGRHEQYF. DNA for the CDR3: TGTGCCAGCAGCCCCCCAGGGAGACACGAGCAGTACTTC.

The chain combines TRBV11-2 with TRBJ2-5; TRBD1 matches at 7 bases. Germline trimming cut 5 bases from V and 0 bases from J; bases unmatched to any gene: 12. The CDR3 consists of 17 residues. Germline V lookup: CDR1 SGHAT, CDR2 FQNNGV. CDR3 sequence: CASSQGQKTSYQETQYF. The CDR3 DNA sequence: TGTGCCAGCAGCCAGGGACAGAAGACCTCGTACCAAGAGACCCAGTACTTC.

A note on this clone: Relative to the germline gene, one junction end is altered; a read error may explain this. The chain carries TRBV5-1 and TRBJ1-2; D is undetermined. The germline gives CDR1 SGHRS, CDR2 YFSETQ. The CDR3 totals 14 residues. The CDR3 loop reads CASSLAGEGPALLF. The CDR3 nucleotides are TGCGCCAGCAGCTTGGCCGGGGAAGGCCCGGCCCTCCTCTTC.

This clone has only a few counts. The CDR3 nucleotides are TGTGCCAGTCGCCCCCTACGGAGAACTAATGAAAAACTGTTTTTT. Translating gives CASRPLRRTNEKLFF. The rearrangement joins TRBV19 to TRBJ1-4; D gene ambiguous. CDR1 is LNHDA and CDR2 is SQIVND in the germline V gene (reference sequence). There are 15 residues in the CDR3. Trimming left V 8 bases short and J 1 base short, with 14 bases between.

V is TRBV2 and J is TRBJ1-1; D remains unclear. CDR3 length: 13 residues. V lost 5 bases to trimming and J lost 5 bases, with 12 bases between them. Looked up from germline, CDR1 is SNHLY and CDR2 is FYNNEI. DNA of the CDR3: TGTGCCAGCAGTCTACCCCCTGATACTGAAGCTTTCTTT. This encodes CASSLPPDTEAFF.

V and J are TRBV6-4 and TRBJ2-1, with a possible D match to TRBD2 (6 bases). The CDR3 contains 14 residues. Germline V gene lookup returns CDR1 MRHNA and CDR2 SNTAGT. The ends were cut back, 2 bases at V and 7 bases at J, with 12 bases in the middle. The CDR3: CASSDDLASNEQFF. DNA of the CDR3: TGTGCCAGCAGTGACGACCTAGCGTCAAATGAGCAGTTCTTC.

The J gene is TRBJ2-5, the V gene TRBV7-7; unclear D gene. Trimming removed 8 bases at V and 1 base at J, with 17 bases between. The CDR3 contains 15 residues. CDR1 and CDR2 (germline): SSHAT, FNYEAQ (reference sequence). CDR3 sequence reads: CASGPGGAPQETQYF. Here the CDR3 DNA reads TGTGCCAGCGGGCCAGGCGGAGCCCCCCAAGAGACCCAGTACTTC.

CDR3 in amino acids: CAISPSGGTGGNQPQHF. The CDR3 region has the DNA TGTGCCATCAGCCCTTCGGGAGGGACAGGGGGGAATCAGCCCCAGCATTTT. This sequence joins TRBV10-3 and TRBJ1-5, with TRBD1 matching over 11 bases. J was trimmed by 4 bases and V by 6 bases; bases with no gene match: 11. CDR1 and CDR2 (germline): ENHRY, SYGVKD. The CDR3 runs to 17 residues.

The genes are TRBV5-6 and TRBJ1-5; TRBD1 aligns across 9 bases. The germline V gene has CDR1 SGHDT and CDR2 YYEEEE. The CDR3 runs 16 residues. V shed 1 base and J 6 bases; nucleotides not matched to a gene: 8. The CDR3 DNA reads TGTGCCAGCAGCTTGAGGGGACAGGGAGGTGGTCAGCCCCAGCATTTT. Translating gives CASSLRGQGGGQPQHF. Combining the CDR3 with reference TRBV5-6 and TRBJ1-5 gives the whole variable domain DAGVTQSPTHLIKTRGQQVTLRCSPKSGHDTVSWYQQALGQGPQFIFQYYEEEERQRGNFPDRFSGHQFPNYSSELNVNALLLGDSALYLCASSLRGQGGGQPQHFGDGTRLSIL.

The CDR3 sequence: CASSYQTLSGANVLTF. The DNA of the CDR3 is TGCGCCAGCAGTTACCAGACACTCTCTGGGGCCAACGTCCTGACTTTC. The rearrangement joins TRBV10-2 to TRBJ2-6; no definite D call. Germline-derived CDR1 and CDR2 are WSHSY and SAAADI. The CDR3 consists of 16 residues. The ends were cut back, 5 bases at V and 0 bases at J, with 11 bases in the middle.

This clone was seen once. Written as DNA, the CDR3 is TGTGCCAGCAGCTCAAATGCGGGCAGCAATGAGCAGTTCTTC. This codes for CASSSNAGSNEQFF. V and J are TRBV7-2 and TRBJ2-1; weak D call: TRBD2 (5 bases). CDR3 length: 14 residues. Trimming took off 4 bases at V and 6 bases at J, with 13 bases between the two ends. CDR1 and CDR2 from the germline V gene are SGHTA and FQGNSA.

The rearrangement links TRBV7-6 to TRBJ2-7; D is ambiguous. The CDR3 is made up of 14 amino acids. Trimming cost V 0 bases and J 2 bases, with 8 bases left between them. Germline lookup yields CDR1 SGHVS and CDR2 FNYEAQ. In DNA, the CDR3 is TGTGCCAGCAGCTTAGCAGAGACTCCCTACGAGCAGTACTTC. Encoded protein: CASSLAETPYEQYF.

CDR3: CASSLLGFEAFF. Here the CDR3 DNA reads TGTGCCAGCAGTTTATTGGGGTTTGAAGCTTTCTTT. This chain joins TRBV28 and TRBJ1-1; D call uncertain. This CDR3 is built from 12 residues. V shed 1 base and J shed 7 bases, with 7 bases lying between them. Germline V gene lookup returns CDR1 MDHEN and CDR2 SYDVKM.

The chain joins TRBV6-5 to TRBJ1-5; D is unresolved. V gave up 10 bases and J gave up 9 bases, with 16 bases separating them. CDR3 length: 12 residues. Per the germline V gene, CDR1 is MNHEY and CDR2 is SVGAGI. Here the CDR3 DNA reads TGTGCCACCAAAAACAGCCAATCGCCCCAGCATTTT. Protein: CATKNSQSPQHF.

This chain connects TRBV27 to TRBJ2-3; TRBD2 agrees at 10 bases. V shed 3 bases, J shed 1 base, and the junction held 7 bases outside the gene matches. Per germline, CDR1 MNHEY and CDR2 SMNVEV (reference sequence). This CDR3 spans 17 amino acids. This CDR3 reads CASSFRAGGRGTDTQYF. CDR3 coding DNA: TGTGCCAGCAGTTTTAGAGCGGGGGGGCGGGGCACAGATACGCAGTATTTT.

The rearrangement joins TRBV19 to TRBJ1-1; possibly TRBD1 for D (5 bases). This CDR3 is 15 amino acids long. Germline V gene sequence: CDR1 LNHDA, CDR2 SQIVND (reference sequence). The V and J ends lost 6 bases and 5 bases respectively, with 19 bases between them. The DNA for the CDR3 is TGTGCCAGTAGCTCGTACGGGGAGGGGTGGACTGAAGCTTTCTTT. Its protein is CASSSYGEGWTEAFF.

J is TRBJ1-2 and V is TRBV27, with a tentative D call TRBD1 (5 bases). Trimming cost V 2 bases and J 2 bases, with 24 bases left between them. Germline V lookup: CDR1 MNHEY, CDR2 SMNVEV (reference sequence). This CDR3 comprises 19 residues. CDR3 DNA: TGTGCCAGCAGTTTAGTTCACCCCTCTTTTGGGGCCAGGAACTATGGCTACACCTTC. Protein sequence: CASSLVHPSFGARNYGYTF.

The rearrangement links TRBV19 to TRBJ2-7, with D possibly TRBD1 on 6 matching bases. V was clipped by 3 bases and J by 3 bases, with 9 bases between them. The germline CDR1 and CDR2 sequences are LNHDA and SQIVND (reference sequence). The CDR3 runs to 13 residues. Written as DNA, the CDR3 is TGTGCCAGTAGTATCCAGGGGCACTACGAGCAGTACTTC. Its translation: CASSIQGHYEQYF. Based on the CDR3 plus reference TRBV19 and TRBJ2-7, the full variable domain is DGGITQSPKYLFRKEGQNVTLSCEQNLNHDAMYWYRQDPGQGLRLIYYSQIVNDFQKGDIAEGYSVSREKKESFPLTVTSAQKNPTAFYLCASSIQGHYEQYFGPGTRLTVT.

The J gene is TRBJ1-2, the V gene TRBV27; a possible D gene is TRBD1 (5 bases). Germline V gene sequence: CDR1 MNHEY, CDR2 SMNVEV (reference sequence). The CDR3 contains 15 residues. The ends were cut back, 7 bases at V and 4 bases at J, with 19 bases in the middle. The DNA of the CDR3 is TGTGCCAGCACCCTTAAGGATGGGGCTGGCTATGGCTACACCTTC. Translating gives CASTLKDGAGYGYTF.

The chain combines TRBV5-4 with TRBJ1-1; TRBD1 agrees at 9 bases. Germline values: CDR1 SGHNT, CDR2 YYREEE (reference sequence). The CDR3 contains 16 residues. The V segment lost 4 bases and the J segment 1 base; nucleotides outside the gene matches: 8. CDR3 bases: TGTGCCAGCAGCGCAACAGGGGGCTGGGGGAACACTGAAGCTTTCTTT. This sequence encodes CASSATGGWGNTEAFF.